This T cell receptor beta chain was sequenced for a study of T cells in Graves' hyperthyroidism and ophthalmopathy. Study-level results: The blood repertoire included most of the expanded thyroid clonotypes above 0.001.

The CDR3 extends over 14 amino acids. Germline assignment: CDR1 SGHRS and CDR2 YFSETQ. V was pared by 7 bases and J by 2 bases, with 9 bases of the junction left unmatched. Stable Graves' hyperthyroidism meant no ophthalmopathy progression within 18 months. The investigators amplified TCR beta CDR3 regions from RNA transcripts. Researchers ran a first-round RT-PCR on the TCR CDR3 using the HTBI primer set. TCRdb recomputed calls from the multiplex PCR reads with MiXCR, one row per CDR3 protein. The profile covers about 720,000 distinct CDR3 sequences, with about 16% appearing a single time and approximately 8.4% taken by the ten largest. About this clonotype: Its antigen is not identified.

What was sequenced was blood. V and J are TRBV5-1 and TRBJ2-7, with 7 positions matching TRBD1. The receptor's source is a man aged 18 to 30 with Graves' hyperthyroidism. As DNA, the CDR3 is TGCGCCAGCCCCGGGACAGCCGATACCTACGAGCAGTACTTC. It is translated as CASPGTADTYEQYF.